This T cell receptor beta chain was obtained from a study of blood T cell repertoires in COVID-19. For the study at large: Acute and convalescent COVID-19 specimens originated in the United States, Italy and Spain.

The CDR3 has 11 amino acids. The germline V gene has CDR1 SQVTM and CDR2 ANQGSEA. V was pared by 6 bases and J by 0 bases, with 5 bases between. As for this clone: The sample holds other DNA sequences that translate to the same CDR3.

Data came from immunoSEQ multiplex PCR; TCRdb stores just in-frame clones and leaves some out. In the table there are some 160,000 clones, more than 65% of which are singletons. The specimen was peripheral blood. The rearrangement links TRBV29-1 to TRBJ1-1; no definite D call. The TCR sequence derives from a man in his sixties with acute or convalescent COVID-19. The CDR3 coding sequence is TGCAGCGTACTGATGAACACTGAAGCTTTCTTT. Its protein is CSVLMNTEAFF.